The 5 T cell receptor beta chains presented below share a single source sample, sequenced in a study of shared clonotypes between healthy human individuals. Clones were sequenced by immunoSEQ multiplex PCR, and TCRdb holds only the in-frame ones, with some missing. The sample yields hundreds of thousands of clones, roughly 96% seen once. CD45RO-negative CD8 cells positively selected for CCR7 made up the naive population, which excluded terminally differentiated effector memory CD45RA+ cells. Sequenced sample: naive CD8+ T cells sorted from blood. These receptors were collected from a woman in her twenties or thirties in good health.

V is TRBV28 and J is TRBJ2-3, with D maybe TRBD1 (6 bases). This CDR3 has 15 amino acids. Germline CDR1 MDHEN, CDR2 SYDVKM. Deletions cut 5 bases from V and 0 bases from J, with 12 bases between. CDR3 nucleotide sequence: TGTGCCAGCAGTGAGGGGGTTAGAAGCACAGATACGCAGTATTTT. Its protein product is CASSEGVRSTDTQYF.

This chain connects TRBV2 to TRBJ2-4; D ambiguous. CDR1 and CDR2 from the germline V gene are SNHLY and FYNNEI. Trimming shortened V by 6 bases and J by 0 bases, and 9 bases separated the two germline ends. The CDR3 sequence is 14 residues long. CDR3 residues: CASSEQLAKNIQYF. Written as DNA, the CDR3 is TGTGCCAGCAGCGAACAACTAGCCAAAAACATTCAGTACTTC.

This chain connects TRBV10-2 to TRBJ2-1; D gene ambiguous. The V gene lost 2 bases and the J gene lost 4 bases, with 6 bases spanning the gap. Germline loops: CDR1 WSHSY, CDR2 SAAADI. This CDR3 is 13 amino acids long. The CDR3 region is CASSETLYNEQFF. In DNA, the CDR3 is TGCGCCAGCAGTGAGACGCTATACAATGAGCAGTTCTTC.

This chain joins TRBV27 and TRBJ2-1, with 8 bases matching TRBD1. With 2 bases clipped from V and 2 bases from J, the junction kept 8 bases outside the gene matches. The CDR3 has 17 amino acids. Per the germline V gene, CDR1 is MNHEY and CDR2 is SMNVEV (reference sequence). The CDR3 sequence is CASSLIRRTGPYNEQFF. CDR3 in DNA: TGTGCCAGCAGTTTAATCCGCCGGACAGGGCCCTACAATGAGCAGTTCTTC.

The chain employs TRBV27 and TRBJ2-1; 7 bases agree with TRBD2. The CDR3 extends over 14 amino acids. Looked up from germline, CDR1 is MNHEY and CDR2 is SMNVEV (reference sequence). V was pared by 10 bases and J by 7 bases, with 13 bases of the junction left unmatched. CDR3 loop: CATCPGGSWNEQFF. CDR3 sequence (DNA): TGTGCCACCTGCCCGGGGGGATCGTGGAATGAGCAGTTCTTC.